What follows are 28 T cell receptor beta chains derived from one specimen sequenced in a study of shared clonotypes between healthy human individuals. Using immunoSEQ multiplex PCR, the repertoire was profiled, and TCRdb retains in-frame clones only, with some absent. The data hold around 700,000 clones, with around 73% observed a single time. The sequenced material came from memory CD4+ T cells sorted from blood. The sample's subset: CD45RA-negative fraction. The receptors were gathered from a woman in her 30s in good health.

Turning to this clone: Other DNA variants within this sample encode the same CDR3. This chain joins TRBV5-1 and TRBJ1-1; D is uncertain. The germline CDR1 and CDR2 sequences are SGHRS and YFSETQ. The V and J ends lost 0 bases and 2 bases respectively, with 8 bases between them. CDR3 length: 14 amino acids. This CDR3 reads CASSLGDLNTEAFF. Here the CDR3 DNA reads TGCGCCAGCAGCTTGGGAGACCTCAACACTGAAGCTTTCTTT.

The chain has TRBV28 and TRBJ2-7, with 12 bases aligning to TRBD2. The J segment lost 7 bases and the V segment lost 6 bases, leaving 19 bases of the junction unmatched. This CDR3 is built from 18 residues. In germline, CDR1 is MDHEN, CDR2 SYDVKM. CDR3 bases: TGTGCCAGCAGCTTAGGACTAGCGGGGCTACGGACTCCGGGGGAGCAGTACTTC. Its protein is CASSLGLAGLRTPGEQYF.

The chain combines TRBV10-1 with TRBJ1-1; 7 bases are a match to TRBD1. Looked up from germline, CDR1 is WNHNN and CDR2 is SYGVQD (reference sequence). CDR3 length equals 15 residues. The V segment lost 4 bases and the J segment 1 base; nucleotides outside the gene matches: 6. The CDR3 DNA reads TGCGCCAGCAGTGCGGGAGGGGGCTGGAACACTGAAGCTTTCTTT. This codes for CASSAGGGWNTEAFF.

The chain uses TRBV6-5 and TRBJ2-2; TRBD1 matches 7 bases. The germline gives CDR1 MNHEY, CDR2 SVGAGI. After removal of 4 bases from V and 4 bases from J, the junction contained 6 bases not matched to a gene. This CDR3 contains 15 residues. The CDR3 region is CASSFMGQSTGELFF. The CDR3 DNA reads as TGTGCCAGCAGTTTCATGGGACAGTCCACCGGGGAGCTGTTTTTT.

This clone was recorded only once. The chain's CDR3 is CATSRTQGNEAFF. Here the CDR3 DNA reads TGTGCCACCAGCCGAACCCAGGGAAATGAAGCTTTCTTT. The chain carries TRBV15 and TRBJ1-1; a possible D gene is TRBD1 (5 bases). Trimming left V 5 bases short and J 7 bases short, with 14 bases between. Per the germline V gene, CDR1 is LNHNV and CDR2 is YYDKDF (reference sequence). The CDR3 has 13 residues.

Of note for this clone: A much larger clonotype is one base distant, so this may be a read error. V gene TRBV7-6 combines with J gene TRBJ2-3; D possibly corresponds to TRBD2 (6 bases). The CDR3 is 14 amino acids. Germline CDR1 is SGHVS and CDR2 is FNYEAQ. With 3 bases removed from V and 0 bases from J, the gap between germline ends came to 7 bases. CDR3 in DNA: TGTGCCAGCAGCTTCGGGACTAGCACAGATACGCAGTATTTT. Protein sequence: CASSFGTSTDTQYF.

This clone has only one observation. This may be a read error, as it is one base from a much larger clone. The CDR3 coding sequence is TGTGCCAGCAGCTTAGGCTATGGCTACACCTTC. Encoded protein: CASSLGYGYTF. The V and J genes are TRBV6-5 and TRBJ1-2; D is ambiguous. The CDR3 has 11 residues. Germline V lookup: CDR1 MNHEY, CDR2 SVGAGI. Trimming left V 6 bases short and J 4 bases short, with 6 bases between.

The V and J genes are TRBV2 and TRBJ2-4, with a weak D call TRBD2 (5 bases). The CDR3 extends over 14 amino acids. The ends were cut back, 6 bases at V and 0 bases at J, with 9 bases in the middle. CDR1 SNHLY and CDR2 FYNNEI come from the germline V gene. The CDR3 nucleotides are TGTGCCAGCAGGGAGGATCGAGCCAAAAACATTCAGTACTTC. Its translation is CASREDRAKNIQYF. The full variable domain, with the rest looked up from reference TRBV2 and TRBJ2-4, is EPEVTQTPSHQVTQMGQEVILRCVPISNHLYFYWYRQILGQKVEFLVSFYNNEISEKSEIFDDQFSVERPDGSNFTLKIRSTKLEDSAMYFCASREDRAKNIQYFGAGTRLSVL.

A word on this clone: Other nucleotide sequences in the sample specify the same CDR3. The chain employs TRBV5-1 and TRBJ2-1; 15 nucleotides line up with TRBD2. The CDR3 length is 15 residues. J was trimmed by 10 bases and V by 0 bases; bases with no gene match: 2. CDR1 is SGHRS, CDR2 YFSETQ, per germline. CDR3: CASSLGTSGRDEQFF. The CDR3, as DNA: TGCGCCAGCAGCTTGGGGACTAGCGGGAGGGACGAGCAGTTCTTC. Full variable domain (missing parts from reference TRBV5-1 and TRBJ2-1): KAGVTQTPRYLIKTRGQQVTLSCSPISGHRSVSWYQQTPGQGLQFLFEYFSETQRNKGNFPGRFSGRQFSNSRSEMNVSTLELGDSALYLCASSLGTSGRDEQFFGPGTRLTVL.

A note on this clone: The sample contains more than one DNA sequence encoding this CDR3. The J gene is TRBJ1-2, the V gene TRBV5-1, with TRBD1 identical over 10 bases. The CDR3 loop spans 13 amino acids. Germline V lookup: CDR1 SGHRS, CDR2 YFSETQ. V was clipped by 4 bases and J by 7 bases; unmatched bases: 4. The CDR3 DNA reads as TGCGCCAGCAGCCCCGGACAGGGGGGTGGCTACACCTTC. It specifies CASSPGQGGGYTF.

V is TRBV4-2 and J is TRBJ1-1, with TRBD1 identical over 10 bases. This CDR3 has 13 residues. In germline, CDR1 is LGHNA, CDR2 YNFKEQ. V was clipped by 4 bases and J by 4 bases; unmatched bases: 0. The CDR3 reads CASSRDRGTEAFF. CDR3 nucleotides: TGTGCCAGCAGCCGGGACAGGGGCACTGAAGCTTTCTTT.

V usage is TRBV6-5 and J usage is TRBJ2-3, with D maybe TRBD2 (5 bases). The CDR3 totals 13 residues. With 8 bases removed from V and 3 bases from J, the gap between germline ends came to 12 bases. The germline V gene has CDR1 MNHEY and CDR2 SVGAGI. CDR3 loop: CASLRPGTDTQYF. In nucleotides, the CDR3 is TGTGCCAGCCTACGACCGGGGACAGATACGCAGTATTTT.

This chain uses TRBV5-1 with TRBJ2-5; D not resolved. Trimming removed 4 bases at V and 5 bases at J, with 12 bases between. The CDR3 totals 13 residues. The germline CDR1 and CDR2 sequences are SGHRS and YFSETQ. CDR3 residues: CASSLGEGETQYF. Here the CDR3 DNA reads TGCGCCAGCAGCCTTGGGGAAGGGGAGACCCAGTACTTC.

The chain couples TRBV7-9 to TRBJ1-4; 9 positions match TRBD1. After removal of 1 base from V and 7 bases from J, the junction contained 10 bases not matched to a gene. Germline CDR1 SEHNR, CDR2 FQNEAQ (reference sequence). The CDR3 extends over 17 amino acids. The CDR3 reads CASSLVVTGGLVEKLFF. The CDR3 coding sequence is TGTGCCAGCAGCTTAGTTGTGACAGGGGGTCTTGTTGAAAAACTGTTTTTT.

CDR3 sequence (DNA): TGTGCCAGCAGCTTGGCCTCAGCGAACTATGGCTACACCTTC. Protein sequence: CASSLASANYGYTF. The gene calls are TRBV5-8 and TRBJ1-2; D is undetermined. The CDR3 is 14 amino acids. Germline V CDR1 and CDR2: SGHTS, YDEGEE. Deletions cut 0 bases from V and 2 bases from J, with 8 bases between.

Ten or more counts support this clone. The rearrangement joins TRBV23-1 to TRBJ2-2; D is uncertain. TRBV23-1 is filed as an ORF, its function uncertain. There are 20 residues in the CDR3. The V and J ends lost 4 bases and 8 bases respectively, with 32 bases between them. CDR3 protein: CASSPRRHWAGGDPAGELFF. CDR3 nucleotides: TGCGCCAGCAGTCCCCGGCGCCATTGGGCCGGCGGCGATCCGGCGGGGGAGCTGTTTTTT.

With respect to this clone: The sample contains more than one DNA sequence encoding this CDR3. The J gene is TRBJ1-1, the V gene TRBV28; D is unresolved. CDR3 length: 11 residues. Trimming took off 6 bases at V and 2 bases at J, with 4 bases between the two ends. Per the germline V gene, CDR1 is MDHEN and CDR2 is SYDVKM. CDR3 residues: CASRSNTEAFF. CDR3 nucleotides: TGTGCCAGCAGGAGTAACACTGAAGCTTTCTTT.

The chain couples TRBV19 to TRBJ1-1; 9 bases map to TRBD1. CDR1 is LNHDA and CDR2 is SQIVND in the germline V gene (reference sequence). The J segment lost 4 bases and the V segment lost 8 bases, leaving 8 bases of the junction unmatched. The CDR3 length is 14 residues. The CDR3 spells CASLTGQGSTEAFF. The CDR3 coding sequence is TGTGCCAGTTTAACGGGACAGGGCTCCACTGAAGCTTTCTTT.

The J gene is TRBJ2-1, the V gene TRBV11-3; D call uncertain. CDR1 and CDR2 (germline): SGHNT, YENEEA. V was trimmed by 3 bases and J by 10 bases, leaving 13 bases between them. CDR3 length equals 13 residues. CDR3 coding DNA: TGTGCCAGCAGCTTTACCAGCGATGGAGAGCAGTTCTTC. This encodes CASSFTSDGEQFF.

This chain joins TRBV9 and TRBJ2-6; the D gene is possibly TRBD1 (6 bases). Germline V gene sequence: CDR1 SGDLS, CDR2 YYNGEE. This CDR3 has 17 residues. V shed 2 bases and J shed 1 base, with 13 bases lying between them. Here the CDR3 reads CASSVGQLPSGANVLTF. In DNA form, the CDR3 reads TGTGCCAGCAGCGTCGGACAGCTCCCTTCTGGGGCCAACGTCCTGACTTTC.

The rearrangement joins TRBV11-2 to TRBJ2-3; 7 bases are a match to TRBD2. Germline V gene sequence: CDR1 SGHAT, CDR2 FQNNGV. The CDR3 has 19 amino acids. With 5 bases clipped from V and 0 bases from J, the junction kept 17 bases outside the gene matches. CDR3 nucleotides: TGTGCCAGCAGCCTCAGCCTAGCGGAAACTGCTACTAGCACAGATACGCAGTATTTT. Amino acid sequence: CASSLSLAETATSTDTQYF.

Ten or more counts support this clone. This chain joins TRBV7-2 and TRBJ2-7, with 8 bases that match TRBD1. CDR3 size: 14 residues. Germline CDR1 is SGHTA and CDR2 is FQGNSA. V gave up 5 bases and J gave up 6 bases; unmatched junction bases: 9. The CDR3 region is CASSKDREVAEQYF. The CDR3 DNA follows: TGTGCCAGCAGCAAGGACAGGGAAGTTGCCGAGCAGTACTTC.

V gene TRBV5-1 combines with J gene TRBJ2-5, with a weak D call TRBD1 (6 bases). Germline V gives CDR1 SGHRS, CDR2 YFSETQ. V was cut by 4 bases and J by 0 bases, with 10 bases left in between. This CDR3 has 14 amino acids. The CDR3 region is CASSKGQNQETQYF. CDR3 nucleotides: TGCGCCAGCAGCAAAGGACAGAACCAAGAGACCCAGTACTTC.

The J gene is TRBJ1-5, the V gene TRBV4-2; no firm D call. CDR1 LGHNA and CDR2 YNFKEQ come from the germline V gene. V was cut by 0 bases and J by 1 base, with 10 bases left in between. The CDR3 runs 16 residues. The CDR3, as DNA: TGTGCCAGCAGCCAAGAGACAACCGAGAGCAATCAGCCCCAGCATTTT. The encoded protein is CASSQETTESNQPQHF.

The table lists this clone with a count of one. The gene calls are TRBV7-8 and TRBJ2-1, with D unresolved. CDR1 and CDR2 from the germline V gene are SGHVS and FQNEAQ. The CDR3 loop spans 16 amino acids. Trimming left V 5 bases short and J 4 bases short, with 18 bases between. The CDR3 coding sequence is TGTGCCAGCAGCCCCAAGGCAGGCCTCGCGTACAATGAGCAGTTCTTC. Its protein is CASSPKAGLAYNEQFF.

The chain recombines TRBV27 with TRBJ2-4; no reliable D call. The germline V and J ends were trimmed by 3 bases and 0 bases, with 12 bases remaining between them. CDR3 size: 16 residues. Germline V lookup: CDR1 MNHEY, CDR2 SMNVEV (reference sequence). The CDR3 spells CASSFQGRQAKNIQYF. Written as DNA, the CDR3 is TGTGCCAGCAGTTTCCAAGGACGACAAGCCAAAAACATTCAGTACTTC.

This clone is a singleton in its sample. V and J are TRBV19 and TRBJ1-4; the D is unclear. This CDR3 region has 14 residues. Looked up from germline, CDR1 is LNHDA and CDR2 is SQIVND (reference sequence). Trimming shortened V by 3 bases and J by 1 base, and 6 bases separated the two germline ends. The CDR3, as DNA: TGTGCCAGTAGTATGTGGCTAACTAATGAAAAACTGTTTTTT. Its protein is CASSMWLTNEKLFF.

This chain connects TRBV28 to TRBJ2-7; D perhaps matches TRBD2 (5 bases). V was pared by 6 bases and J by 0 bases, with 21 bases between. The CDR3 spans 17 residues. The germline V gene has CDR1 MDHEN and CDR2 SYDVKM. CDR3 sequence reads: CASSRPTAARSSYEQYF. The CDR3 region has the DNA TGTGCCAGCAGCCGTCCAACAGCGGCGAGGAGCTCCTACGAGCAGTACTTC.